This T cell receptor beta chain was obtained from a study of memory CD4+ T cells and cytomegalovirus serostatus. Overall study context: This sample comes from healthy Belgian adults, eight or nine CMV seropositive, about 23 seronegative.

Assay used: immunoSEQ multiplex PCR; TCRdb lists only in-frame clones, some missing. The sample comprises tens of thousands of clones, more than 60% of which are singletons, and approximately 0.55% rests with the top ten. Single viable CD3+CD4+CD8-CD45RO+ cells were sorted as the memory CD4+ T cells. Serum IgG to CMV pp150, pp28, p38 and p52 defined serostatus. Findings and limits, study-wide: Each of 55 to 80 CMV-associated TCRbeta sequences occurred in one to five individuals.

Of note for this clone: Its antigen is still unknown.

Losses at the gene ends were 6 bases for V and 8 bases for J; bases not matched to a gene: 7. CDR3 length: 14 amino acids. In germline, CDR1 is SNHLY, CDR2 FYNNEI. The source of this sequence is an adult in good health and CMV-seronegative. The chain employs TRBV2 and TRBJ1-6, with TRBD1 matching over 7 bases. Input material: memory CD4+ T cells from blood. As DNA, the CDR3 is TGTGCCAGCAGCCTACAGGGGAAGGATTCACCCCTCCACTTT. As protein: CASSLQGKDSPLHF.